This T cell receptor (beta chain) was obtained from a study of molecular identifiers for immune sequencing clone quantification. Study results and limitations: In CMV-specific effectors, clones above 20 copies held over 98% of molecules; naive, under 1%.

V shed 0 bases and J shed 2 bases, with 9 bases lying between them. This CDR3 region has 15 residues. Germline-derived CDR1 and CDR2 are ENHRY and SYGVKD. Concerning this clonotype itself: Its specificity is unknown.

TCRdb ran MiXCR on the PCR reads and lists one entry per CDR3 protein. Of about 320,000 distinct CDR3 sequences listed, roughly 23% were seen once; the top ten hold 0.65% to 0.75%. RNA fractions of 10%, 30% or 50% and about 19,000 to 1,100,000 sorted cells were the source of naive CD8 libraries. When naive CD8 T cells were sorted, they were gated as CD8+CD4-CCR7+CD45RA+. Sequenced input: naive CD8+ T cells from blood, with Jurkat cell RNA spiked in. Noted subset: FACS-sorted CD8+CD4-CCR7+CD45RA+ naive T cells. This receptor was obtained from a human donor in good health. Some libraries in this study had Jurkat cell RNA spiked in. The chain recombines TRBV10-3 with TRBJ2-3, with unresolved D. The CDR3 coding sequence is TGTGCCATCAGTGAGTCTGGCATATCCACAGATACGCAGTATTTT. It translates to CAISESGISTDTQYF.